The T cell receptor beta chain described here comes from a study of blood T cells in healthy people across ages. It was with a sample-barcoded 5' primer and a J-beta primer mix that a second PCR of roughly 7 to 12 cycles was run. MiXCR, run by TCRdb on the 5' RACE reads, gives a single entry per CDR3 protein. The profile shows 540,000 or so distinct CDR3 sequences, around 50% of them singletons. Worth noting for this clonotype: Its specificity is not known.

The germline V and J ends were trimmed by 2 bases and 7 bases, with 18 bases remaining between them. Germline V gene sequence: CDR1 DFQATT, CDR2 SNEGSKA (reference sequence). This CDR3 has 14 amino acids. General observations from the study: Observed TCR beta diversity per million T cells went down as age went up. This fall followed a roughly linear course with age. CMV status of donors was unknown, possibly confounding expanded clonotype changes.

Material for sequencing was blood. The chain links TRBV20-1 to TRBJ2-7; D possibly corresponds to TRBD2 (5 bases). This receptor was identified in an elderly man in good health. The CDR3 region is CSARKPRLKEEQYF. The CDR3 nucleotides read TGCAGTGCTAGAAAGCCCCGACTAAAGGAGGAGCAGTACTTC.